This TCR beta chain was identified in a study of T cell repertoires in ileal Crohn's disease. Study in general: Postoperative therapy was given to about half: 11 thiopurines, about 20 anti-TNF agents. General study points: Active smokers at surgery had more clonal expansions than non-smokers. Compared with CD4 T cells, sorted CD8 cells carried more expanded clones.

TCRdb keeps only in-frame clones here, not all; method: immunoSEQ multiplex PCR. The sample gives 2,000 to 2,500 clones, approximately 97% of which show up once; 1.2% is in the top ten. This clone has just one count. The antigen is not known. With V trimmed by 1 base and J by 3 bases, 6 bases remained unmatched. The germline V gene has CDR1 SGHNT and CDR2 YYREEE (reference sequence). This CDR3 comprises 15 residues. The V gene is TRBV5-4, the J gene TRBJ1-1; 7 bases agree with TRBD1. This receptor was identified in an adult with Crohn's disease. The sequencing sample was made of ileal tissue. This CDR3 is CASSLKGGRDTEAFF. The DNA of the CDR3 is TGTGCCAGCAGCTTGAAAGGGGGCAGGGACACTGAAGCTTTCTTT.